This entry lists 32 T cell receptor beta chains sequenced from one sample in a study of cytotoxic CD8 clonotypes in ibrutinib-treated CLL. Assay: immunoSEQ multiplex PCR; the TCRdb copy retains only in-frame clones and omits some. There are 90,000 to 150,000 clones in the sample; approximately 58% occur only once, and about 39% lies in the top ten. The source was PBMCs, collected after 24 months of ibrutinib treatment. The origin of the receptors is a human donor with chronic lymphocytic leukemia.

The CDR3 DNA reads TGTGCCAGTCAGGCCTCGTATGCAGACCTAATAAGCTATGGCTACACCTTC. Translation: CASQASYADLISYGYTF. V usage is TRBV19 and J usage is TRBJ1-2, with D unresolved. The V gene lost 8 bases and the J gene lost 4 bases, with 26 bases spanning the gap. Looked up from germline, CDR1 is LNHDA and CDR2 is SQIVND (reference sequence). This CDR3 is built from 17 residues.

J is TRBJ1-3 and V is TRBV9; 9 nucleotides line up with TRBD1. The CDR3 spans 13 residues. Germline CDR1 is SGDLS and CDR2 is YYNGEE. Trimming removed 2 bases from V and 7 bases from J; junction bases left unmatched: 1. The DNA of the CDR3 is TGTGCCAGCAGCGTTGGACAGGGGAACACCATATATTTT. Encoded protein: CASSVGQGNTIYF.

This chain uses TRBV30 with TRBJ1-2; no firm D call. V gave up 2 bases and J gave up 6 bases, with 13 bases separating them. From germline, CDR1 is GTSNPN and CDR2 SVGIG (reference sequence). This CDR3 spans 13 amino acids. This chain's CDR3 is CAWSLREIDGYTF. The CDR3 region has the DNA TGTGCCTGGAGTCTGCGGGAAATTGATGGCTACACCTTC.

The genes are TRBV10-3 and TRBJ2-5, with no clear D. The length of the CDR3 is 12 residues. Per the germline V gene, CDR1 is ENHRY and CDR2 is SYGVKD. V lost 6 bases, J lost 0 bases, and 5 bases lay in between. The CDR3 reads CAIRENQETQYF. DNA of the CDR3: TGTGCCATCAGGGAGAACCAAGAGACCCAGTACTTC.

The rearrangement uses TRBV19 and TRBJ2-7; the match to TRBD1 covers 7 bases. V trimming: 6 bases; J trimming: 5 bases; junction bases outside the gene matches: 10. Per germline, CDR1 LNHDA and CDR2 SQIVND (reference sequence). The CDR3 is 14 amino acids. The CDR3 DNA reads as TGTGCCAGTAGCCAGACACAGGGGCGCGACGAGCAGTACTTC. The encoded protein is CASSQTQGRDEQYF.

This chain joins TRBV5-1 and TRBJ1-1; 9 bases are shared with TRBD1. This CDR3 comprises 16 residues. The junction had 7 bases not matched to a gene; V was cut back by 3 bases and J by 1 base. The germline CDR1 and CDR2 sequences are SGHRS and YFSETQ. DNA for the CDR3: TGCGCCAGCAGCTCCCAGGGGACAGGGCCGAACACTGAAGCTTTCTTT. Its translation: CASSSQGTGPNTEAFF.

This clone has a handful of counts. The chain employs TRBV29-1 and TRBJ2-5; TRBD2 might be the D (5 bases). Germline V CDR1 and CDR2: SQVTM, ANQGSEA. Trimming removed 5 bases at V and 5 bases at J, with 15 bases between. The CDR3 consists of 13 residues. As DNA, the CDR3 is TGCAGCGTTTATCGGGGTGAAAGGGAGACCCAGTACTTC. Encoded protein: CSVYRGERETQYF.

The chain has TRBV7-9 and TRBJ1-2; D remains unclear. The CDR3 spans 14 residues. Germline loops: CDR1 SEHNR, CDR2 FQNEAQ (reference sequence). The ends were cut back, 1 base at V and 4 bases at J, with 10 bases in the middle. The CDR3, as DNA: TGTGCCAGCAGCTTAGGGGGTTCAATCTATGGCTACACCTTC. Protein: CASSLGGSIYGYTF.

The J gene is TRBJ2-1, the V gene TRBV25-1; possibly TRBD2 for D (5 bases). Per germline, CDR1 MGHDK and CDR2 SYGVNS. The CDR3 sequence is 15 residues long. Trimming stripped 4 bases from V and 8 bases from J, with 18 bases between. Here the CDR3 DNA reads TGTGCCAGCAGTGTCTATTTCGGGTCCGGGGATGAGCAGTTCTTC. Its protein product is CASSVYFGSGDEQFF.

The CDR3 is CAIRSPNTEAFF. DNA for the CDR3: TGTGCCATCAGATCACCGAACACTGAAGCTTTCTTT. V gene TRBV10-3 combines with J gene TRBJ1-1, with D unclear. CDR1 is ENHRY, CDR2 SYGVKD, per germline. This CDR3 has 12 amino acids. The ends were cut back, 6 bases at V and 1 base at J, with 6 bases in the middle.

The DNA for the CDR3 is TGCGCCAGCAGTCGGGGCCCCTCGGAGACCCAGTACTTC. The encoded protein is CASSRGPSETQYF. The genes are TRBV5-1 and TRBJ2-5, with D perhaps TRBD1 or TRBD2 (5 bases each). V was pared by 5 bases and J by 5 bases, with 13 bases between. Germline values: CDR1 SGHRS, CDR2 YFSETQ. The CDR3 has 13 residues. The full variable domain, in which reference TRBV5-1 and TRBJ2-5 provide the parts outside the CDR3, is KAGVTQTPRYLIKTRGQQVTLSCSPISGHRSVSWYQQTPGQGLQFLFEYFSETQRNKGNFPGRFSGRQFSNSRSEMNVSTLELGDSALYLCASSRGPSETQYFGPGTRLLVL.

The CDR3 region has the DNA TGCAGCGTTGTCCCTAGCGGGGGGAATGAGCAGTTCTTC. Its protein product is CSVVPSGGNEQFF. The chain carries TRBV29-1 and TRBJ2-1, with 11 bases lining up with TRBD2. V shed 4 bases and J 7 bases; nucleotides not matched to a gene: 3. This CDR3 region has 13 residues. Per germline, CDR1 SQVTM and CDR2 ANQGSEA.

The chain recombines TRBV9 with TRBJ2-3; D gene unclear. CDR3 size: 14 residues. Germline CDR1 SGDLS, CDR2 YYNGEE. Deletions cut 0 bases from V and 5 bases from J, with 10 bases between. Here the CDR3 DNA reads TGTGCCAGCAGCGTAGTAGTCGGCGAAGATACGCAGTATTTT. This encodes CASSVVVGEDTQYF.

This chain uses TRBV7-3 with TRBJ2-3; D perhaps matches TRBD2 (5 bases). Germline V CDR1 and CDR2: SGHTA, FQGTGA. The V end lost 5 bases, the J end lost 7 bases, and 19 bases lay between the germline ends. The CDR3 has 15 amino acids. This chain's CDR3 is CASSPTRGSVNTQYF. The CDR3 nucleotides read TGTGCCAGCAGCCCAACTCGGGGTAGCGTGAATACGCAGTATTTT.

The genes are TRBV28 and TRBJ2-7, with 8 bases lining up with TRBD1. The trim removed 6 bases at V and 1 base at J, leaving 11 bases unmatched. The CDR3 sequence is 16 residues long. Per germline, CDR1 MDHEN and CDR2 SYDVKM. CDR3 DNA: TGTGCCAGCAGGTGGCAGGGGGCAGGAAGATCCTACGAGCAGTACTTC. It is translated as CASRWQGAGRSYEQYF.

This clone was seen just once. The chain recombines TRBV6-5 with TRBJ1-5, with D possibly TRBD1 on 5 matching bases. The length of the CDR3 is 15 residues. Germline CDR1 and CDR2: MNHEY and SVGAGI. V lost 6 bases to trimming and J lost 0 bases, with 12 bases between them. The CDR3 sequence is CASRFREYSNQPQHF. CDR3 sequence (DNA): TGTGCCAGCAGGTTCAGGGAATATAGCAATCAGCCCCAGCATTTT.

The J gene is TRBJ1-5, the V gene TRBV2, with D unresolved. With 2 bases removed from V and 0 bases from J, the gap between germline ends came to 8 bases. In germline, CDR1 is SNHLY, CDR2 FYNNEI. The CDR3 has 15 amino acids. The CDR3 sequence: CASSELRASNQPQHF. The CDR3, as DNA: TGTGCCAGCAGTGAATTAAGGGCTAGCAATCAGCCCCAGCATTTT. The whole variable domain, filled in from reference TRBV2 and TRBJ1-5, reads EPEVTQTPSHQVTQMGQEVILRCVPISNHLYFYWYRQILGQKVEFLVSFYNNEISEKSEIFDDQFSVERPDGSNFTLKIRSTKLEDSAMYFCASSELRASNQPQHFGDGTRLSIL.

This clone is labeled medium-sized. The chain carries TRBV2 and TRBJ1-1, with D uncertain. V lost 7 bases and J 3 bases, leaving 12 bases between the germline ends. CDR3 length equals 13 residues. CDR1 and CDR2 (germline): SNHLY, FYNNEI. The CDR3 region has the DNA TGTGCCAGCAATGGCCTAGCCGACACTGAAGCTTTCTTT. Amino acids: CASNGLADTEAFF.

This chain links TRBV6-6 with TRBJ1-2, with a tentative D call TRBD1 (6 bases). V lost 0 bases and J 8 bases, leaving 10 bases between the germline ends. There are 13 residues in the CDR3. Germline V gene lookup returns CDR1 MNHNY and CDR2 SVGAGI (reference sequence). The CDR3 coding sequence is TGTGCCAGCAGTTACTCGACAGGACAGGGCTACACCTTC. It specifies CASSYSTGQGYTF.

This chain uses TRBV2 with TRBJ2-5, with TRBD2 identical over 7 bases. V was clipped by 3 bases and J by 4 bases; unmatched bases: 2. The germline gives CDR1 SNHLY, CDR2 FYNNEI. This CDR3 has 13 amino acids. The CDR3 DNA is TGTGCCAGCAGTGAGGGACTACTAGAGACCCAGTACTTC. Amino acid sequence: CASSEGLLETQYF. The full variable domain, completed using reference TRBV2 and TRBJ2-5, is EPEVTQTPSHQVTQMGQEVILRCVPISNHLYFYWYRQILGQKVEFLVSFYNNEISEKSEIFDDQFSVERPDGSNFTLKIRSTKLEDSAMYFCASSEGLLETQYFGPGTRLLVL.

This clone was detected only a few times. The rearrangement uses TRBV6-1 and TRBJ2-1; D is ambiguous. Germline V lookup: CDR1 MNHNS, CDR2 SASEGT. The germline V and J ends were trimmed by 2 bases and 9 bases, with 8 bases remaining between them. The CDR3 has 12 residues. The CDR3 coding sequence is TGTGCCAGCAGTGAACCCCCCGGTGAGCAGTTCTTC. It yields the protein CASSEPPGEQFF.

This sequence joins TRBV2 and TRBJ2-7; D remains ambiguous. V lost 7 bases, J lost 1 base, and 8 bases lay in between. Germline-derived CDR1 and CDR2 are SNHLY and FYNNEI. This CDR3 contains 12 residues. As DNA, the CDR3 is TGTGCCAGCAATACGGCGTCCTACGAGCAGTACTTC. Translated: CASNTASYEQYF.

The rearrangement links TRBV6-1 to TRBJ2-5, with 15 bases matching TRBD2. V was pared by 8 bases and J by 4 bases, with 5 bases of the junction left unmatched. CDR1 and CDR2 from the germline V gene are MNHNS and SASEGT. This CDR3 is built from 15 residues. The CDR3 DNA is TGTGCCAGCGAGGGACTAGCGGGGGGCGGAGAGACCCAGTACTTC. Translated: CASEGLAGGGETQYF.

This clone was seen more than once but under ten times. V usage is TRBV18 and J usage is TRBJ2-7, with 10 bases lining up with TRBD1. Germline V gene data show CDR1 as KGHSH and CDR2 as LQKENI. The trim removed 8 bases at V and 0 bases at J, leaving 7 bases unmatched. This CDR3 is built from 15 residues. DNA of the CDR3: TGTGCCAGCCGGACGGGACAGGGGAGCTCCTACGAGCAGTACTTC. Amino acids: CASRTGQGSSYEQYF.

This chain uses TRBV19 with TRBJ2-2; 10 positions agree with TRBD1. Germline V gene lookup returns CDR1 LNHDA and CDR2 SQIVND (reference sequence). The CDR3 spans 15 residues. The trim removed 8 bases at V and 8 bases at J, leaving 11 bases unmatched. CDR3 DNA: TGTGCCAGTGGGGACAGGGGAGGAAAATTGGGGGAGCTGTTTTTT. Translation: CASGDRGGKLGELFF.

CDR3 DNA sequence: TGTGCCAGCAGTTACTCGAAAGGCAGGGTGGAGACCCAGTACTTC. Protein sequence: CASSYSKGRVETQYF. V usage is TRBV6-5 and J usage is TRBJ2-5; possibly TRBD1 for D (5 bases). The CDR3 runs to 15 residues. V lost 0 bases to trimming and J lost 5 bases, with 13 bases between them. Germline V lookup: CDR1 MNHEY, CDR2 SVGAGI.

The chain's CDR3 is CAISATSTDTQYF. The DNA of the CDR3 is TGTGCCATCAGTGCTACCAGCACAGATACGCAGTATTTT. J is TRBJ2-3 and V is TRBV10-3; D remains unclear. The CDR3 spans 13 residues. V dropped 4 bases and J dropped 0 bases, with 5 bases sitting between them. The germline gives CDR1 ENHRY, CDR2 SYGVKD.

The CDR3 bases are TGTGCCAGCAGTCCCGCAGAGACCCAGTACTTC. This codes for CASSPAETQYF. V is TRBV6-5 and J is TRBJ2-5, with D unclear. The CDR3 is made up of 11 amino acids. V shed 5 bases and J shed 4 bases, with 5 bases lying between them. The germline V gene has CDR1 MNHEY and CDR2 SVGAGI.

The chain has TRBV5-6 and TRBJ2-1; 9 nucleotides align to TRBD2. Germline V gene lookup returns CDR1 SGHDT and CDR2 YYEEEE. J gave up 5 bases and V 4 bases, and 10 bases lay outside the gene matches. CDR3 length: 16 amino acids. The CDR3 nucleotides read TGTGCCAGCAGCGCCCTTCTAGCGGGGCCAAACAATGAGCAGTTCTTC. It yields the protein CASSALLAGPNNEQFF.

In this sample, this clone turned up once. This chain uses TRBV4-2 with TRBJ1-4, with D perhaps matching TRBD1 (6 bases). The V gene lost 0 bases and the J gene lost 11 bases, with 22 bases spanning the gap. This CDR3 has 17 residues. CDR1 LGHNA and CDR2 YNFKEQ come from the germline V gene. CDR3 nucleotide sequence: TGTGCCAGCAGCCAAGAGGGAGGGGGAAGGCCAAATAGGAAACTGTTTTTT. Protein sequence: CASSQEGGGRPNRKLFF.

This clone was seen only a few times. The J gene is TRBJ2-2, the V gene TRBV9, with D uncertain. Deletions cut 0 bases from V and 7 bases from J, with 13 bases between. This CDR3 spans 15 amino acids. Germline V gene sequence: CDR1 SGDLS, CDR2 YYNGEE. CDR3 amino acids: CASSVASNVNGELFF. The CDR3 coding sequence is TGTGCCAGCAGCGTAGCTTCTAATGTTAACGGGGAGCTGTTTTTT.

The J gene is TRBJ1-5, the V gene TRBV2, with D possibly being TRBD1 (5 bases). The CDR3 covers 14 residues. Germline CDR1 is SNHLY and CDR2 is FYNNEI. V shed 0 bases and J shed 9 bases, with 12 bases lying between them. Written as DNA, the CDR3 is TGTGCCAGCAGTGAAGCCCGTTCAGGGCTGCCCCAGCATTTT. It translates to CASSEARSGLPQHF.